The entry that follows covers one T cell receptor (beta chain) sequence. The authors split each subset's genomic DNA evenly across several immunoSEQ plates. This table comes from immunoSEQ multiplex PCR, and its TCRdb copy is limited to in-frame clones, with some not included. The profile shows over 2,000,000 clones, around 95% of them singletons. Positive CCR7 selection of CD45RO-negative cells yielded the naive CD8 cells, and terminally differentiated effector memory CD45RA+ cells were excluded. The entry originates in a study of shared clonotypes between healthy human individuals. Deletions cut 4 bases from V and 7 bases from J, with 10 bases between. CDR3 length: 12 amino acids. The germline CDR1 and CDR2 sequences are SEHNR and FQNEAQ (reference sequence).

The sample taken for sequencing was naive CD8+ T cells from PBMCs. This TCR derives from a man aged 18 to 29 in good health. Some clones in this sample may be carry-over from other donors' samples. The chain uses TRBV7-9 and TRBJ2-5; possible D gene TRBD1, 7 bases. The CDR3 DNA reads TGTGCCAGCAGCTACAGGGGAGGGACCCAGTACTTC. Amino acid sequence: CASSYRGGTQYF. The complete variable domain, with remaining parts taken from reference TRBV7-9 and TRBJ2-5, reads DTGVSQNPRHKITKRGQNVTFRCDPISEHNRLYWYRQTLGQGPEFLTYFQNEAQLEKSRLLSDRFSAERPKGSFSTLEIQRTEQGDSAMYLCASSYRGGTQYFGPGTRLLVL.